The present entry profiles one T cell receptor (beta chain) with its context. The record originates from a study of blood T cell repertoires in COVID-19. Study summary: The study drew acute and convalescent COVID-19 samples from the United States, Italy and Spain. PBMCs, B-cell-depleted T cells, or T cells provided the cDNA or gDNA that made up the material.

Germline loops: CDR1 MNHEY, CDR2 SVGEGT. The CDR3 length is 13 residues. V gave up 5 bases and J gave up 1 base, with 8 bases separating them. In the source study's methods: Using reference gene primer amplification, nucleated cell counts were estimated. The assay was immunoSEQ multiplex PCR, and TCRdb's table has in-frame clones only and misses some. V, J and clone size were drawn from that table, and D and trimming were deduced from the DNA. The sample shows about 190,000 clones, nearly 85% of them seen only once. This chain links TRBV6-2 or TRBV6-3 with TRBJ1-1, with D possibly being TRBD1 (5 bases). Sequenced input: peripheral blood. The sequence was obtained from a woman aged 30 to 39 with acute or convalescent COVID-19. CDR3 protein: CASSRRENTEAFF. CDR3 sequence (DNA): TGTGCCAGCAGTCGCAGGGAGAACACTGAAGCTTTCTTT.